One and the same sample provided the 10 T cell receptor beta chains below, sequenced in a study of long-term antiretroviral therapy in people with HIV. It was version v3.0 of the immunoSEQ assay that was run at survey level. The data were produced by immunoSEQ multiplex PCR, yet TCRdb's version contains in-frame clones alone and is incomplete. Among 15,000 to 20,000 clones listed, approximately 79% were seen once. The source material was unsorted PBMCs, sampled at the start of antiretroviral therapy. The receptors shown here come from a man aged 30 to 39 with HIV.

CDR3 residues: CASSLGLAGRYEQFF. The CDR3 nucleotides read TGTGCCAGCAGTCTGGGACTAGCGGGACGGTATGAGCAGTTCTTC. The chain uses TRBV27 and TRBJ2-1, with 13 bases aligning to TRBD2. The CDR3 has 15 residues. V lost 5 bases and J lost 8; bases outside the gene matches: 6. CDR1 MNHEY and CDR2 SMNVEV come from the germline V gene (reference sequence).

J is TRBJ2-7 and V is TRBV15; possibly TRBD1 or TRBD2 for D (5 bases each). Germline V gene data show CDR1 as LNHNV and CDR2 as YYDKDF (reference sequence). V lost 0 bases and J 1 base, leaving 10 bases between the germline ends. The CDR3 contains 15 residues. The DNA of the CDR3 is TGTGCCACCAGCAGAGATGGGACGGAATCCTACGAGCAGTACTTC. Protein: CATSRDGTESYEQYF.

CDR3 loop: CASSQTGTEAFF. CDR3 DNA: TGTGCCAGCAGTCAGACAGGCACTGAAGCTTTCTTT. This sequence joins TRBV6-1 and TRBJ1-1; perhaps TRBD1 as D (6 bases). Germline values: CDR1 MNHNS, CDR2 SASEGT. The germline V and J ends were trimmed by 5 bases and 4 bases, with 8 bases remaining between them. CDR3 length: 12 residues.

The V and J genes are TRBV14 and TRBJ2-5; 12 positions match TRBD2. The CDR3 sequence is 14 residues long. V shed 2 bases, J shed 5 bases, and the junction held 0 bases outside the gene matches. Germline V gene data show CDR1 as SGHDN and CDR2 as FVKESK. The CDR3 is CASSQTSGRETQYF. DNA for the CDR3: TGTGCCAGCAGCCAAACTAGCGGGAGGGAGACCCAGTACTTC.

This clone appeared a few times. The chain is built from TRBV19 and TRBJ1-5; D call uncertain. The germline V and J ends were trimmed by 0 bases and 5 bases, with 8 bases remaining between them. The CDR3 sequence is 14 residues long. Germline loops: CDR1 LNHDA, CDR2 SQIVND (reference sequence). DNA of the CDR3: TGTGCCAGTAGTATAGACCAGCTCCATCAGCCCCAGCATTTT. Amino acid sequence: CASSIDQLHQPQHF.

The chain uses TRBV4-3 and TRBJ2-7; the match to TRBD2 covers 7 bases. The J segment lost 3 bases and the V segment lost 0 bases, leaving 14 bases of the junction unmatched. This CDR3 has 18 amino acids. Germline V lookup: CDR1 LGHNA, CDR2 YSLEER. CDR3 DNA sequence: TGCGCCAGCAGCCAAGATCTAATAAGCGGGGCGGGATTCTACGAGCAGTACTTC. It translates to CASSQDLISGAGFYEQYF.

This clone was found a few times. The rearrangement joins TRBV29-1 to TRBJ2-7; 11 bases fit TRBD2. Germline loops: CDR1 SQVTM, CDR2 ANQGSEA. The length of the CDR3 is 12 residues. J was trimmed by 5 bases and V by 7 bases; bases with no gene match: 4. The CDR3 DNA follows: TGCAGCGCTACTAGCGGGAGTGACGAGCAGTACTTC. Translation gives CSATSGSDEQYF.

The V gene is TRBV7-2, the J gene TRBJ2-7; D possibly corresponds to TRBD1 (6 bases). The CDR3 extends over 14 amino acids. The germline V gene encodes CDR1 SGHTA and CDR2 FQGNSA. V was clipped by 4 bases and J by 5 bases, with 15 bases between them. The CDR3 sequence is CASSSRGPLDEQYF. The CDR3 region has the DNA TGTGCCAGCAGCTCCAGGGGCCCGCTGGACGAGCAGTACTTC.

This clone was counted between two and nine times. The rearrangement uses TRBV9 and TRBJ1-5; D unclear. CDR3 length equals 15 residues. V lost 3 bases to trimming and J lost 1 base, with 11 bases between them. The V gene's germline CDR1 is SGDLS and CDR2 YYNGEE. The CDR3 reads CASSASLASNQPQHF. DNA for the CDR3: TGTGCCAGCAGCGCCAGTCTGGCCAGCAATCAGCCCCAGCATTTT.

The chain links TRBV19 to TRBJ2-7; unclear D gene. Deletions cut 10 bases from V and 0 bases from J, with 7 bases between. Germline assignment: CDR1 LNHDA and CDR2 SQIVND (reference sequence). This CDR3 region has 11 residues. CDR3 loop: CATSFSYEQYF. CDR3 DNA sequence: TGTGCCACCTCTTTCTCCTACGAGCAGTACTTC.